This paragraph covers one TCR beta chain sequence. Its antigen is undetermined. This sample was included in a study of T-cell reconstitution after alpha-beta-depleted transplantation in children. Study-wide results and caveats: At one year after transplant, newly produced T cells mostly accounted for T-cell counts and diversity. Several hundred rapidly expanded clones from non-depleted graft cells reportedly supplied alpha-beta T cells about two months post-transplant.

Unique molecular identifiers were incorporated into the prepared TCRbeta library. TCRdb processed the PCR reads anew with MiXCR; each CDR3 protein has one entry. The sample records about 500,000 distinct CDR3 sequences, approximately 10% being singletons. The receptor was isolated from a female patient between 2 and 15 years old who had a stem cell transplant for aplastic anemia, so the T cells may come from the graft donor. The specimen comprised PBMCs, mostly from graft donor cells, sampled 180 days after TCRalphabeta/CD19-depleted stem cell transplant.

CDR3 sequence reads: CASSQGTSGIPYNEQFF. DNA of the CDR3: TGCGCCAGCAGCCAAGGGACTAGCGGGATCCCCTACAATGAGCAGTTCTTC. This chain connects TRBV4-1 to TRBJ2-1; 12 bases align to TRBD2. J gave up 2 bases and V 1 base, and 3 bases lay outside the gene matches. CDR1 and CDR2 (germline): MGHRA, YSYEKL. There are 17 residues in the CDR3.